The T cell receptor beta chain described here comes from a study of tissue T cells after allogeneic stem cell transplantation. There are 12 residues in the CDR3. Per the germline V gene, CDR1 is SQVTM and CDR2 is ANQGSEA. The germline V and J ends were trimmed by 7 bases and 1 base, with 10 bases remaining between them. The method was immunoSEQ multiplex PCR; TCRdb's version includes in-frame clones alone and lacks a portion of them. The table lists some 10,000 clones, under 80% of them singletons, with over 25% in the top ten. In regard to this clone: In the same sample, other DNA sequences code for this CDR3.

The sample here was tissue from the stomach, taken at autopsy. The TCR comes from an older male donor with lung cancer. V gene TRBV29-1 combines with J gene TRBJ1-1; possibly TRBD1 for D (5 bases). In DNA form, the CDR3 reads TGCAGCGGGACTGGGGGGAACACTGAAGCTTTCTTT. Translation gives CSGTGGNTEAFF.